The T cell receptor beta chain under discussion was sequenced for a study of OX40 agonist ivuxolimab in advanced cancers. The repertoire was sequenced with immunoSEQ multiplex PCR; TCRdb's copy has only in-frame clones and lacks some. The sample records tens of thousands of clones, 70% to 90% being singletons. Points from the study as a whole: Expanded clones were, on average, more numerous among CD8+ T cells than CD4+.

On this clone: Antigen unknown.

Trimming cost V 4 bases and J 1 base, with 10 bases left between them. This CDR3 comprises 14 residues. Germline V gives CDR1 LNHNV, CDR2 YYDKDF (reference sequence). This TCR was sampled from an adult with an advanced solid tumor such as melanoma, head and neck, liver or kidney cancer. J is TRBJ1-1 and V is TRBV15, with D possibly matching TRBD1 (6 bases). The material was CD4+ or CD8+ T cells sorted from blood, obtained in a trial of the OX40 agonist ivuxolimab. The CDR3 sequence is CATSTRGQNTEAFF. The CDR3 nucleotides read TGTGCCACCAGCACGCGGGGGCAGAACACTGAAGCTTTCTTT.